This TCR beta chain comes out of a study of T cell responses to AZD1222 COVID-19 vaccine. TCRdb's copy holds only in-frame clones and misses some; the assay was immunoSEQ multiplex PCR. The sample yields more than 85,000 clones, approximately 90% seen once. Trimming stripped 4 bases from V and 4 bases from J, with 11 bases between. The CDR3 is 14 residues long. Germline lookup yields CDR1 SGHNT and CDR2 YYREEE (reference sequence). This chain links TRBV5-4 with TRBJ2-2; D is unclear. The receptor's source is an adult in good health. The sample in question was peripheral blood, obtained on day 0 of AZD1222 vaccination. CDR3 protein: CASSRRHSTGELFF. The CDR3, as DNA: TGTGCCAGCAGCCGACGACATTCCACCGGGGAGCTGTTTTTT.